Listed below are T cell receptor beta chains from one sample, sequenced in a study of control samples from healthy donors and cancer patients. TCRdb's table, derived via immunoSEQ multiplex PCR, lists solely in-frame clones and lacks some. The sample carries 150,000 to 200,000 clones, around 88% recorded once. Sequencing was done on a sample of blood. These receptor sequences come from a woman in her 30s in good health. CDR3s include the opening cysteine and the closing phenylalanine or tryptophan. A D gene is named only where the DNA matches it firmly. Size is stated for part of the rows, as once, few or many counts, or as a class when the clone is expanded.

TRBJ2-2,17,TRBD1,-,TRBV19,TGTGCCAGTAGTATAATCGGGGCCGGGACAGGGTCCGGGGAGCTGTTTTTT,CASSIIGAGTGSGELFF
TRBJ2-7,17,-,-,TRBV7-9,TGTGCCAGCAGCCAATGGAGTGGACCTTATTCTCCTGACGAGCAGTACTTC,CASSQWSGPYSPDEQYF
TRBJ2-7,16,TRBD2,-,TRBV28,TGTGCCAGCACCTCGCCGTTCGGACTAGGAGGTTACGAGCAGTACTTC,CASTSPFGLGGYEQYF
TRBJ2-3,16,-,-,TRBV2,TGTGCCAGCAGTGAAGGATTTGGGGTTGGCGCAGATACGCAGTATTTT,CASSEGFGVGADTQYF
TRBJ1-4,16,-,-,TRBV4-1,TGCGCCAGCAGCCAAGCTTTAGGCAGGGTTATTGAAAAACTGTTTTTT,CASSQALGRVIEKLFF
TRBJ1-5,13,-,-,TRBV6-5,TGTGCCAGCAGCCCCCAGGGTTATCAGCCCCAGCATTTT,CASSPQGYQPQHF
TRBJ2-6,13,-,few,TRBV27,TGTGCCACCCTTAGCTCTGGGGCCAACGTCCTGACTTTC,CATLSSGANVLTF
TRBJ2-1,17,TRBD2,-,TRBV5-6,TGTGCCAGCATCGCACGGGTTGGGGCGGGAGGGCCTAGTGAGCAGTTCTTC,CASIARVGAGGPSEQFF
TRBJ1-1,14,-,-,TRBV5-1,TGCGCCAGCAGCTTGGCTGCCGTTGAGGCTGAAGCTTTCTTT,CASSLAAVEAEAFF
TRBJ2-7,13,-,-,TRBV9,TGTGCCAGCAGCGTAGCTACGTGGGACGAGCAGTACTTC,CASSVATWDEQYF
TRBJ2-5,14,-,-,TRBV20-1,TGCAGTGCTAGTAATCTCCGGAACCAAGAGACCCAGTACTTC,CSASNLRNQETQYF
TRBJ1-5,16,-,-,TRBV6-5,TGTGCCAGCAGTTACCTCGAACCTAGGGGGAATCAGCCCCAGCATTTT,CASSYLEPRGNQPQHF
TRBJ2-3,13,-,-,TRBV9,TGTGCCAGCAGCGCTTACGGTACAGATACGCAGTATTTT,CASSAYGTDTQYF
TRBJ2-2,18,TRBD2,-,TRBV5-4,TGTGCCAGCAGTCGGACTAGCGGGGGGCCGGGGGACACCGGGGAGCTGTTTTTT,CASSRTSGGPGDTGELFF
TRBJ2-5,14,-,-,TRBV5-4,TGTGCCAGCACCTCAACTGGGAAGTGGGAGACCCAGTACTTC,CASTSTGKWETQYF
TRBJ1-3,11,-,-,TRBV6-1,TGTGCCAGCAGTGAGGTAAACACCATATATTTT,CASSEVNTIYF
TRBJ2-7,15,-,-,TRBV7-8,TGTGCCAGCAGCTTAAGGGCAGGGGCTACCTACGAGCAGTACTTC,CASSLRAGATYEQYF
TRBJ2-5,12,-,-,TRBV18,TGTGCCAGCTCACCATTGGGAGAGACCCAGTACTTC,CASSPLGETQYF
TRBJ1-6,15,-,few,TRBV28,TGTGCCAGCAGTCGAGGGGGAACCTATAATTCACCCCTCCACTTT,CASSRGGTYNSPLHF
TRBJ2-3,14,-,once,TRBV9,TGTGCCAGCAGCGTGGGCGGTGAGCAGGGTACGCAGTATTTT,CASSVGGEQGTQYF
TRBJ1-2,15,-,-,TRBV4-1,TGCGCCAGCAGCCAAACGGGAAACCCCAACTATGGCTACACCTTC,CASSQTGNPNYGYTF
TRBJ1-6,19,-,-,TRBV5-6,TGTGCCAGCAGCTTTTGGATTTCTAGGCCAACTCTTTCCCATTCACCCCTCCACTTT,CASSFWISRPTLSHSPLHF
TRBJ2-7,14,-,-,TRBV18,TGTGCCAGCTCAGTAGACAGTTACTCCTACGAGCAGTACTTC,CASSVDSYSYEQYF
TRBJ1-2,16,-,few,TRBV6-5,TGTGCCAGCAGTTACGCGGTGACAGGACTTAACTATGGCTACACCTTC,CASSYAVTGLNYGYTF
TRBJ1-3,11,-,-,TRBV15,TGTGCCACCGGACAGGGAAACACCATATATTTT,CATGQGNTIYF
TRBJ2-2,12,-,-,TRBV5-6,TGTGCCAGCAGCTTTTCTAACGGGGAGCTGTTTTTT,CASSFSNGELFF
TRBJ2-2,16,-,few,TRBV7-7,TGTGCTAGCAGCTTAGTCCCCAGGCTCGATACCGGGGAGCTGTTTTTT,CASSLVPRLDTGELFF
TRBJ1-2,13,-,few,TRBV2,TGTGCCAGCAGTGAATTCGGGCCGGGAGGCTACACCTTC,CASSEFGPGGYTF
TRBJ2-6,15,-,-,TRBV5-1,TGCGCCAGCAGCTTGGTAGGGACTGGGGCCAACGTCCTGACTTTC,CASSLVGTGANVLTF
TRBJ1-6,15,-,-,TRBV5-1,TGCGCCAGCAGGGAAACACCAGCGGTTAATTCACCCCTCCACTTT,CASRETPAVNSPLHF
TRBJ1-2,15,-,-,TRBV30,TGTGCCTGGAGTTTCTTGGACAGACCCAACTATGGCTACACCTTC,CAWSFLDRPNYGYTF
TRBJ2-1,13,-,-,TRBV27,TGTGCCAGCAGTTTAGGCTCCTACAATGAGCAGTTCTTC,CASSLGSYNEQFF
TRBJ1-1,15,-,-,TRBV15,TGTGCCACCAGCACCCGAATTGGGGGAGAGGCTGAAGCTTTCTTT,CATSTRIGGEAEAFF
TRBJ2-2,16,TRBD1,-,TRBV9,TGTGCCAGCAGCCCAGGACAGGGGGCGAGCACCGGGGAGCTGTTTTTT,CASSPGQGASTGELFF
TRBJ1-1,13,-,-,TRBV28,TGTGCCAGCAGCTTCAGGGGGAACACTGAAGCTTTCTTT,CASSFRGNTEAFF
TRBJ2-1,15,-,-,TRBV9,TGTGCCAGCACCGAAACACTATACTTAGACAATGAGCAGTTCTTC,CASTETLYLDNEQFF
TRBJ1-2,15,-,-,TRBV25-1,TGTGCCAGCAGTGAATGGGACAACTCCTTCTATGGCTACACCTTC,CASSEWDNSFYGYTF
TRBJ1-2,13,-,-,TRBV12-3/TRBV12-4,TGTGCCAGCAGTTCTGGACAGAGCTATGGCTACACCTTC,CASSSGQSYGYTF
TRBJ2-1,18,TRBD2,-,TRBV5-1,TGCGCCAGCAGCTTGAGGCTGCCTAGCGGCTACACTTTGAATGAGCAGTTCTTC,CASSLRLPSGYTLNEQFF
TRBJ2-5,16,TRBD2,-,TRBV7-2,TGTGCCAGCAGCTTAGTCGCCTCGCGCGGGGGAGAGACCCAGTACTTC,CASSLVASRGGETQYF
TRBJ1-1,14,-,-,TRBV29-1,TGCAGCGTTTACCCAGGCACCGAGAACACTGAAGCTTTCTTT,CSVYPGTENTEAFF
TRBJ1-2,15,TRBD1,-,TRBV5-7,TGTGCCAGCAGCTCCCATGGGACAGGGGATGATGGCTACACCTTC,CASSSHGTGDDGYTF
TRBJ1-2,13,-,-,TRBV28,TGTGCCACCAAACGTTCAGGTTCCTATGGCTACACCTTC,CATKRSGSYGYTF
TRBJ2-1,15,TRBD1,-,TRBV6-5,TGTGCCAGCAAGGGTGGGGCAGGGGGCATATCGGAGCAGTTCTTC,CASKGGAGGISEQFF
TRBJ2-5,12,-,-,TRBV3-1/TRBV3-2,TGTGCCAGCGGGCAGGGTAAGAGGGCCCAGTACTTC,CASGQGKRAQYF
TRBJ2-1,16,TRBD2,-,TRBV19,TGTGCCAGTAGTCTTCGCGGTAGCGGGAGGGTGAATGAGCAGTTCTTC,CASSLRGSGRVNEQFF
TRBJ2-3,15,-,-,TRBV5-6,TGTGCCAGCAGCTTGGGGGTTGGGGACACAGATACGCAGTATTTT,CASSLGVGDTDTQYF
TRBJ2-7,14,TRBD2,-,TRBV10-3,TGTGCCATCAGCGAAACTAGCGGGATCTACGAGCAGTACTTC,CAISETSGIYEQYF
TRBJ2-3,15,-,once,TRBV4-1,TGCGCCAGCAGCCAAGATCTAGCCTCGGGAGATACGCAGTATTTT,CASSQDLASGDTQYF
TRBJ1-4,15,-,-,TRBV5-1,TGCGCCAGCACCAAGGAGGGCTCAACTAATGAAAAACTGTTTTTT,CASTKEGSTNEKLFF
TRBJ1-2,14,-,-,TRBV7-2,TGTGCCAGCAGCCCCCGGCAGGGTCACTATGGCTACACCTTC,CASSPRQGHYGYTF
TRBJ2-3,15,-,-,TRBV30,TGTGCCTGGAGTAGTTCAGGAACCTTCACAGATACGCAGTATTTT,CAWSSSGTFTDTQYF
TRBJ2-5,15,-,once,TRBV19,TGTGCCAGTAGTTTAACGGCCACGTACCAAGAGACCCAGTACTTC,CASSLTATYQETQYF
TRBJ2-1,11,-,-,TRBV11-2,TGTGCCAGCAGCTTGAGTCATGAGCAGTTCTTC,CASSLSHEQFF
TRBJ2-7,15,TRBD2,-,TRBV28,TGTGCCAGCAGTTTATATAGCGGGAGGGAGGACGAGCAGTACTTC,CASSLYSGREDEQYF
TRBJ2-1,18,TRBD2,-,TRBV5-1,TGCGCCAGCAGCTTGGGGGACCTGACTAGCGGGAGAGGAAATGAGCAGTTCTTC,CASSLGDLTSGRGNEQFF
TRBJ1-2,13,-,few,TRBV7-9,TGTGCCAGCACCCCAAACCGAAACTATGGCTACACCTTC,CASTPNRNYGYTF